The rows below give T cell receptor beta chains drawn from one sample of a study of response to subunit inactivated influenza vaccine. One entry per CDR3 protein results from TCRdb running MiXCR on the RT-PCR reads. The sample lists about 170,000 distinct CDR3 sequences, 10% to 15% occurring once. The same data also contributed to another study, on T cells expressing NK-cell markers.

This specimen was CD8+ T cells sorted from PBMCs, taken less than 13 days after vaccination. The source is a man aged 50 to 59 who received an inactivated influenza vaccine. Each CDR3 is given with its conserved first and last residue. The D gene is left open where the match is weak. Part of the rows lack a size; the others show once, few, many or a class for expanded clones.

>few|TRBD2|TRBV2|TRBJ2-2|13
TGTGCCAGCAGCAGCGGGGGAGCCGGGGAGCTGTTTTTT
CASSSGGAGELFF
>.|TRBD1|TRBV12-3/TRBV12-4|TRBJ2-5|15
TGTGCCAGCAGTTTAGGGGTGACAGGGGAAGAGACCCAGTACTTC
CASSLGVTGEETQYF
>many|.|TRBV4-3|TRBJ2-3|14
TGCGCCAGCAGCCAAGTCACGGGGGCGACGGAGCAGTATTTT
CASSQVTGATEQYF
>few|.|TRBV28|TRBJ2-7|13
TGTGCCAGCGTCGGGCCCGTCGGCTACGAGCAGTACTTC
CASVGPVGYEQYF
>few|.|TRBV4-3|TRBJ2-2|14
TGCGCCAGCAGCCAAGATACAGGCGGAAGGGAGCTGTTTTTT
CASSQDTGGRELFF
>.|.|TRBV20-1|TRBJ1-1|15
TGCAGTGCTAGCCCTTTGTCGGGGGTTAACACTGAAGCTTTCTTT
CSASPLSGVNTEAFF
>many|TRBD2|TRBV4-1|TRBJ2-7|18
TGCGCCAGCAGCCAAGGGGGCGAGCTACTAGCGGGATTATACGAGCAGTACTTC
CASSQGGELLAGLYEQYF
>many|TRBD1|TRBV4-3|TRBJ1-1|15
TGCGCCAGCAGCCAGGCCCGGGACAGAAACACTGAAGCTTTCTTT
CASSQARDRNTEAFF
>.|.|TRBV13|TRBJ2-1|18
TGTGCCAGCAGCCCCGGGGGCCTCCGCTATAGTACGTGGGGTGAGCAGTTCTTC
CASSPGGLRYSTWGEQFF
>few|.|TRBV4-2|TRBJ2-7|16
TGTGCCAGCAGCCAAAGACAGGACACGGACTCCTACGAGCAGTACTTC
CASSQRQDTDSYEQYF
>few|TRBD2|TRBV5-6|TRBJ2-5|16
TGTGCCAGCAGGGGAATTGTAGCGGGAGAGGGAGAGACCCAGTACTTC
CASRGIVAGEGETQYF
>few|TRBD1|TRBV4-2|TRBJ2-3|16
TGTGCCAGCAGCCAGCCGGGACAGGGGATCACAGATACGCAGTATTTT
CASSQPGQGITDTQYF
>.|.|TRBV11-2|TRBJ1-4|15
TGTGCCAGCAGCTTATGGCCAGGGCGGGGCGAAAAACTGTTTTTT
CASSLWPGRGEKLFF
>few|.|TRBV29-1|TRBJ1-2|15
TGCAGCGTTGAAGAGGGCGGGCGCGGGGACTATGGCTACACCTTC
CSVEEGGRGDYGYTF
>many|.|TRBV5-1|TRBJ2-1|11
TGCGCCAGCAGCTCCTCCAATGAGCAGTTCTTC
CASSSSNEQFF
>few|TRBD2|TRBV27|TRBJ2-7|17
TGTGCCAGCAGTTTAACCTTGGGGACTAGCGGGGCCTACGAGCAGTACTTC
CASSLTLGTSGAYEQYF
>.|.|TRBV7-2|TRBJ2-5|16
TGTGCCAGCAGCTCCCCCTTTACGGGGTTGACAGAGACCCAGTACTTC
CASSSPFTGLTETQYF
>few|.|TRBV4-1|TRBJ2-5|14
TGCGCCAGCAGCCAAGACAACGGTCAAGAGACCCAGTACTTC
CASSQDNGQETQYF
>many|.|TRBV6-2/TRBV6-3|TRBJ2-3|14
TGTGCCAGCATTGGACTGAGCAGCACAGATACGCAGTATTTT
CASIGLSSTDTQYF
>many|.|TRBV7-2|TRBJ2-2|16
TGTGCCAGCAGCTTAGGCTTGTTATTAAAGGCCGGGGAGCTGTTTTTT
CASSLGLLLKAGELFF
>.|.|TRBV10-3|TRBJ2-3|14
TGTGCCATCAGTGAACCGAATACGGGGGATACGCAGTATTTT
CAISEPNTGDTQYF
>few|TRBD2|TRBV2|TRBJ2-4|20
TGTGCCAGCAGTGACCCCACTGGGACTAGCGGAGTCCTAGCCAAAAACATTCAGTACTTC
CASSDPTGTSGVLAKNIQYF
>many|.|TRBV10-3|TRBJ2-7|14
TGTGCCATCAGTCGCTCACGGGACACCTACGAGCAGTACTTC
CAISRSRDTYEQYF
>.|.|TRBV9|TRBJ2-7|15
TGTGCCAGCAGCGTAGAATCGGCGGGGAACTACGAGCAGTACTTC
CASSVESAGNYEQYF
>many|TRBD1|TRBV7-2|TRBJ2-7|18
TGTGCCAGCAGCTTAGCGAACCACCGGGACAGTCTACCCTACGAGCAGTACTTC
CASSLANHRDSLPYEQYF
>.|TRBD1|TRBV5-6|TRBJ2-7|15
TGTGCCAGCAGCTCGCCGGGACAGGGGTTCTACGAGCAGTACTTC
CASSSPGQGFYEQYF
>.|TRBD1|TRBV28|TRBJ2-6|14
TGTGCCAGCAGTTTAAAGGGACAGTTTTCGAACCTGACTTTC
CASSLKGQFSNLTF
>.|.|TRBV5-6|TRBJ1-2|16
TGTGCCAGCAGCTCGGCTCGGGACGGCGCTCACTATGGCTACACCTTC
CASSSARDGAHYGYTF
>many|TRBD2|TRBV3-1|TRBJ2-7|14
TGTGCCAGCAGTCCTAGCGGGGGAAACTACGAGCAGTACTTC
CASSPSGGNYEQYF
>few|.|TRBV6-5|TRBJ2-5|14
TGTGCCAGCAGTTATGTAGCTTCAATGGAGACCCAGTACTTC
CASSYVASMETQYF
>few|TRBD2|TRBV13|TRBJ2-3|17
TGTGCCAGCAGCTTAGGACTAGCGGGAGGGCCTGCAGATACGCAGTATTTT
CASSLGLAGGPADTQYF
>many|.|TRBV4-1|TRBJ2-7|14
TGCGCCAGCAGCCAAGTTTCAGGGTCCTACGAGCAGTACTTC
CASSQVSGSYEQYF
>.|.|TRBV10-2|TRBJ2-2|16
TGCGCCAGCAGTGAATCGCTAGCGCCCTCAAACGGGGAGCTGTTTTTT
CASSESLAPSNGELFF
>.|.|TRBV7-9|TRBJ1-1|11
TGTGCCAGCAGATCAAGTGAGGAAGCTTTCTTT
CASRSSEEAFF
>.|.|TRBV4-3|TRBJ2-5|14
TGCGCCAGCAGCCAAAGGGGAGGCCAAGAGACCCAGTACTTC
CASSQRGGQETQYF
>many|.|TRBV27|TRBJ2-1|14
TGTGCCAGCAGTTTATGGGCTGGAAACAATGAGCAGTTCTTC
CASSLWAGNNEQFF
>many|.|TRBV7-8|TRBJ2-3|18
TGTGCCAGCAGCTTAGATTTGGCGGTGTCGACTAGCACAGATACGCAGTATTTT
CASSLDLAVSTSTDTQYF
>.|.|TRBV20-1|TRBJ2-1|13
TGCAGTGCTAGCGGGGTATCCTACAATGAGCAGTTCTTC
CSASGVSYNEQFF
>.|TRBD1|TRBV28|TRBJ2-1|17
TGTGCCAGCAGTTTGGGGCATTTGACAGGGTACTACAATGAGCAGTTCTTC
CASSLGHLTGYYNEQFF
>few|.|TRBV20-1|TRBJ2-7|15
TGCAGTGCCGAGGGGGTGTTAGCGGAGGGCTACGAGCAGTACTTC
CSAEGVLAEGYEQYF
>many|TRBD2|TRBV4-3|TRBJ2-5|20
TGCGCCAGCAGCCAAGATCAATTCGCTGCGGGGGGGCCGAGGAGGGAGACCCAGTACTTC
CASSQDQFAAGGPRRETQYF
>few|TRBD2|TRBV7-2|TRBJ2-1|14
TGTGCCAGCACCTCGGGAGGGCCCTACAATGAGCAGTTCTTC
CASTSGGPYNEQFF
>few|TRBD2|TRBV5-1|TRBJ2-7|16
TGCGCCAGCAGCTTGGGATTTAGCGGGGACCTCTACGAGCAGTACTTC
CASSLGFSGDLYEQYF
>few|TRBD1|TRBV6-2/TRBV6-3|TRBJ2-1|17
TGTGCCAGCAGTTATACACCCGGACAGGGGGCGTACAATGAGCAGTTCTTC
CASSYTPGQGAYNEQFF
>few|.|TRBV2|TRBJ2-2|16
TGTGCCAGCAGTGTGAGGCGAGGAACAATCACCGGGGAGCTGTTTTTT
CASSVRRGTITGELFF
>.|.|TRBV4-3|TRBJ1-4|16
TGCGCCAGCAGCCAAGACCCCCCAGACTTTAATGAAAAACTGTTTTTT
CASSQDPPDFNEKLFF
>.|.|TRBV30|TRBJ2-7|13
TGTGCCTGGAATTTCGAGGGGGCCTACGAGCAGTACTTC
CAWNFEGAYEQYF
>few|.|TRBV20-1|TRBJ2-5|18
TGCAGTGCTAGAGATTTTCGACTAATAGAAGTGTACCAAGAGACCCAGTACTTC
CSARDFRLIEVYQETQYF
>few|.|TRBV9|TRBJ2-1|12
TGTGCCAGCAGCGTCCGAGGGCGTGAGCAGTTCTTC
CASSVRGREQFF
>.|.|TRBV14|TRBJ1-2|13
TGTGCCAGCAGCCATGGGACTGTCTATGGCTACACCTTC
CASSHGTVYGYTF
>.|.|TRBV9|TRBJ2-2|15
TGTGCCAGCGGGATCCGGGGCACTAAGGACGGGGAGCTGTTTTTT
CASGIRGTKDGELFF
>.|.|TRBV30|TRBJ1-1|12
TGTGCCTGGAGTGCCCTGGCGGGTGAAGCTTTCTTT
CAWSALAGEAFF
>.|TRBD1|TRBV7-8|TRBJ2-7|15
TGTGCCAGCAGCTTACCCTCGACAGGGGGATACGAGCAGTACTTC
CASSLPSTGGYEQYF
>.|.|TRBV20-1|TRBJ2-4|14
TGCAGTGCTGAAAGCCAGATAGCCAAAAACATTCAGTACTTC
CSAESQIAKNIQYF
>.|.|TRBV5-1|TRBJ1-4|14
TGCGCCAGCAGCGGGGGAGGAACTAATGAAAAACTGTTTTTT
CASSGGGTNEKLFF
>few|.|TRBV4-2|TRBJ2-7|13
TGTGCCAGCAGCCAATGGGTGGACTACGAGCAGTACTTC
CASSQWVDYEQYF
>.|.|TRBV27|TRBJ2-7|15
TGTGCCAGCAGTTTGGGGCTGGGTATTACCTACGAGCAGTACTTC
CASSLGLGITYEQYF
>.|TRBD1|TRBV20-1|TRBJ2-2|16
TGCAGTGCTAGGGGTAGGGGACAGGAAAACACCGGGGAGCTGTTTTTT
CSARGRGQENTGELFF
>many|.|TRBV4-3|TRBJ2-1|15
TGCGCCAGCAGCCAAGATCGGGGGGCGTACAATGAGCAGTTCTTC
CASSQDRGAYNEQFF
>many|.|TRBV12-3/TRBV12-4|TRBJ1-2|13
TGTGCCAGCAGTTTCGAGGGACTATATGGCTACACCTTC
CASSFEGLYGYTF